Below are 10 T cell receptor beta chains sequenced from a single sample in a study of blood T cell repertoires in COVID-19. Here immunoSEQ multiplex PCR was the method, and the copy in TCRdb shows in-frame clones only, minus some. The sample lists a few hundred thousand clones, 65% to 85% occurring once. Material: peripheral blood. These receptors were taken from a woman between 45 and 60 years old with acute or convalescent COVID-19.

The CDR3 protein is CASATGETLSSYNSPLHF. The CDR3 bases are TGTGCCAGCGCCACCGGGGAAACCCTTAGCTCCTATAATTCACCCCTCCACTTT. The chain joins TRBV18 to TRBJ1-6; D gene ambiguous. V lost 8 bases and J lost 0, with 20 bases in between. Germline assignment: CDR1 KGHSH and CDR2 LQKENI. The CDR3 is 18 residues long.

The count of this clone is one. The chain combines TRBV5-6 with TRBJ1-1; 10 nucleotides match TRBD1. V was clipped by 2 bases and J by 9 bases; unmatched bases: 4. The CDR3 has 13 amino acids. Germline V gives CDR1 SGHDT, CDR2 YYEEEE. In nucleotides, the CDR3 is TGTGCCAGCAGCTTTGGGACAGGGGTAAAAGCTTTCTTT. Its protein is CASSFGTGVKAFF.

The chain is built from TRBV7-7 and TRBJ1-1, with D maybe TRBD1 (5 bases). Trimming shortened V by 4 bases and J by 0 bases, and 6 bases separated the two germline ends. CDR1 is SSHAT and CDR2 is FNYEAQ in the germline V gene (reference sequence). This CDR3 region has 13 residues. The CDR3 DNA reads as TGTGCCAGCAGCTCGACAGTGAACACTGAAGCTTTCTTT. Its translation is CASSSTVNTEAFF.

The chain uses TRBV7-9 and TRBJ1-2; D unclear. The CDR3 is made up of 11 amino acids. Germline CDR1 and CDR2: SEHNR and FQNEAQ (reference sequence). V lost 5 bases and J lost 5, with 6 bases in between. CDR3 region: CASSDGYGYTF. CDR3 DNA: TGTGCCAGCAGCGACGGGTATGGCTACACCTTC.

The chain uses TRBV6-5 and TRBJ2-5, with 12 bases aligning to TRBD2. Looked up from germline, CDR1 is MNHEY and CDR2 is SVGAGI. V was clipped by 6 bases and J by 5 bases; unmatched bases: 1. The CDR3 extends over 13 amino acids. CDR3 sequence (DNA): TGTGCCAGCAGGGGACTAGCGGGTGAGACCCAGTACTTC. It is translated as CASRGLAGETQYF.

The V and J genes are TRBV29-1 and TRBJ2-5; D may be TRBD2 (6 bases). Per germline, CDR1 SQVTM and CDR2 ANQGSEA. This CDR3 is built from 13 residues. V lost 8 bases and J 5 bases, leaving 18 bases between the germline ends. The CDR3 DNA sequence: TGCAGCACCCGGGCCCCGGAGGGGGAGACCCAGTACTTC. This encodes CSTRAPEGETQYF.

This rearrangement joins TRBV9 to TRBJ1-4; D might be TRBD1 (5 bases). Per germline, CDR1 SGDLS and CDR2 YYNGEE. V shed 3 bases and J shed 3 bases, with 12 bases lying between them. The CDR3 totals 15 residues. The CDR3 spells CASSGVGQSNEKLFF. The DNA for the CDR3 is TGTGCCAGCAGCGGTGTCGGACAATCTAATGAAAAACTGTTTTTT.

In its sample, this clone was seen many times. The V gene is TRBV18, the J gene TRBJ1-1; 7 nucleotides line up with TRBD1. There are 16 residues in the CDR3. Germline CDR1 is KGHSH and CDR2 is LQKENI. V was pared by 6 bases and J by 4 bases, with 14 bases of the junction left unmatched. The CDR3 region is CASSKGTPGGITEAFF. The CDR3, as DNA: TGTGCCAGCTCGAAGGGAACCCCAGGGGGTATCACTGAAGCTTTCTTT.

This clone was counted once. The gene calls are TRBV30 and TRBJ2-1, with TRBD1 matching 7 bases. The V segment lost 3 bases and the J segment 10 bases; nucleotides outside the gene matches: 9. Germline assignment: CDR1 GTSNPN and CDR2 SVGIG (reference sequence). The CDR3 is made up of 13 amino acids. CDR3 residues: CAWRNTGVGEQFF. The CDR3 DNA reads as TGTGCCTGGAGGAACACAGGGGTAGGGGAGCAGTTCTTC.

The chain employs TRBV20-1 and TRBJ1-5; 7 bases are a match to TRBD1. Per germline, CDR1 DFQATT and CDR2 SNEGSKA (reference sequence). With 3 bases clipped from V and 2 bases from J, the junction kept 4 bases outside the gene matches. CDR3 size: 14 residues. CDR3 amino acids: CSASIGTGNQPQHF. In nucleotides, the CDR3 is TGCAGTGCTAGTATCGGGACAGGCAATCAGCCCCAGCATTTT.